One sample yielded the 6 T cell receptor delta chains listed below, sequenced in a study of gamma-delta T cells after stem cell transplantation. TCRdb re-called the RT-PCR reads through CATT. The repertoire consists of roughly 10,000 delta-chain clones, with under 45% occurring once and the leading ten covering 2.8%. Material: gamma-delta T cells. These receptor sequences come from a human donor. It is not recorded whose cells these are; they may come from a transplant donor.

The chain joins TRDV2 to TRDJ1; 9 bases are a match to TRDD3. The ends lost 0 bases at V and 0 bases at J; junction bases unmatched: 13. The CDR3 runs 19 residues. Germline loops: CDR1 GEAIGNYY, CDR2 EKD. This chain's CDR3 is CACDTGDWGTGRYTDKLIF. DNA for the CDR3: TGTGCCTGTGACACCGGAGACTGGGGGACAGGGAGGTACACCGATAAACTCATCTTT.

The rearrangement joins TRDV1 to TRDJ1, with TRDD3 matching 12 bases. Germline V gene lookup returns CDR1 TSWWSYY and CDR2 QGS. The CDR3 totals 20 residues. V was clipped by 4 bases and J by 2 bases; unmatched bases: 17. The CDR3 DNA is TGTGCTCTTGGGGCCGGGACAAGCATTTACTGGGGGATACAGACCGATAAACTCATCTTT. This gives the protein CALGAGTSIYWGIQTDKLIF.

As regards this clone: Germline and junction disagree at one end, which may indicate a read error. This sequence joins TRDV1 and TRDJ1; 8 bases are shared with TRDD3. The germline V gene encodes CDR1 TSWWSYY and CDR2 QGS. The CDR3 covers 18 residues. CDR3 DNA sequence: TGTGCTCTTGGGGGACAAGAGGAGTACTGGGGGTTCACCGATCAACTCATCTTT. Translating it yields CALGGQEEYWGFTDQLIF.

This clone occurred a few times. The chain employs TRDV2 and TRDJ3, with TRDD3 matching 8 bases. The CDR3 runs 18 residues. The V segment lost 5 bases and the J segment 0 bases; nucleotides outside the gene matches: 8. Per germline, CDR1 GEAIGNYY and CDR2 EKD. The CDR3 sequence is CACVLGAKLSWDTRQMFF. As DNA, the CDR3 is TGTGCCTGTGTACTGGGGGCTAAGCTCTCCTGGGACACCCGACAGATGTTTTTC.

This clone appeared a few times. The genes are TRDV1 and TRDJ1; a weak D match, TRDD3 (7 bases). Trimming removed 0 bases at V and 1 base at J, with 33 bases between. Germline CDR1 is TSWWSYY and CDR2 is QGS. CDR3 length: 23 residues. The CDR3 DNA sequence: TGTGCTCTTGGGGAACTTATTCCTAACAATGGACTGGGGCCAAACCCGTTCACCGATAAACTCATCTTT. Amino acids: CALGELIPNNGLGPNPFTDKLIF.

V gene TRDV2 combines with J gene TRDJ3; 9 positions agree with TRDD3. J was trimmed by 0 bases and V by 4 bases; bases with no gene match: 6. The CDR3 sequence is 18 residues long. The germline gives CDR1 GEAIGNYY, CDR2 EKD. CDR3 DNA sequence: TGTGCCTGTGATTTCTACTGGGGGAGCTCCTGGGACACCCGACAGATGTTTTTC. Protein sequence: CACDFYWGSSWDTRQMFF.